This TCR beta chain is drawn from a study of blood T cell repertoires in COVID-19. Profiled with immunoSEQ multiplex PCR; TCRdb holds only in-frame clones, not every one. The sample has 250,000 to 350,000 clones, 70% to 90% seen once; the top ten hold more than 4%. Germline V gene lookup returns CDR1 SEHNR and CDR2 FQNEAQ (reference sequence). The CDR3 contains 15 residues. Between the trimmed V and J ends, which lost 0 bases and 0 bases, there was a span of 9 bases. The TCR comes from a woman in her 30s who had recovered from COVID-19. The sequenced sample consisted of PBMCs or T cells enriched from blood (not recorded which). J is TRBJ2-7 and V is TRBV7-9, with D uncertain. CDR3 sequence: CASSLARLSSYEQYF. CDR3 coding DNA: TGTGCCAGCAGCTTAGCGAGGTTAAGCTCCTACGAGCAGTACTTC.